This T cell receptor (beta chain) was recorded in a study of lymphopenia after photon versus proton radiotherapy. Sequenced by immunoSEQ multiplex PCR; TCRdb stores in-frame clones only, minus some. The table includes over 20,000 clones, roughly 91% detected once. Study observations and caveats: Relative stability marked proton patients; photon patients lost diversity and naive cells. Post-nadir diversity loss with photons came from oligoclonal expansion, particularly CD8+ Temra cells. Post-nadir TCR diversity decline inversely tracked overall survival among those who died.

Notes on this clone: Antigen unknown.

The V segment lost 7 bases and the J segment 11 bases; nucleotides outside the gene matches: 10. The CDR3 runs to 11 residues. Germline V lookup: CDR1 DFQATT, CDR2 SNEGSKA (reference sequence). This sequence joins TRBV20-1 and TRBJ1-1; TRBD1 aligns across 7 bases. Material: peripheral blood, obtained from a patient treated with proton-based radiotherapy. The receptor's source is an elderly man with esophageal cancer. The CDR3 DNA sequence: TGCAGTGTCCCGACGAGGGGGCCGGCTTTCTTT. Residues: CSVPTRGPAFF.